This T cell receptor (beta chain) emerged from a study of shared clonotypes between healthy human individuals. Comment on this clone: Additional DNA sequences in this sample encode the identical CDR3.

Repertoires were generated with immunoSEQ multiplex PCR, while TCRdb's copy carries only in-frame clones and drops some. The sample lists some 2.3 million clones, 80% to 95% occurring once. The germline V and J ends were trimmed by 1 base and 5 bases, with 8 bases remaining between them. CDR1 is SGHNT and CDR2 is YENEEA in the germline V gene. CDR3 length: 13 residues. Material for sequencing was naive CD4+ T cells from PBMCs. Subset described: CD45RA+ positively selected. The chain combines TRBV11-3 with TRBJ1-1; D ambiguous. This TCR came from a man aged 18 to 30 in good health. Some clones in this sample may be carry-over from other donors' samples. DNA of the CDR3: TGTGCCAGCAGCTTAGGGGGTCGGACTGAAGCTTTCTTT. Translating it yields CASSLGGRTEAFF.